This T cell receptor (beta chain) was sequenced for a study of beta chain features in type 1 diabetes. In the study overall: Over all samples combined, around 110 million sorted cells were examined. General study results and limits: A pattern of fewer insertions and more deletions at VDJ junctions was seen in type 1 diabetes patients. Type 1 diabetes patients showed a moderate but significant shortening of TCRB CDR3s in all four CD4+ subsets. TCRB repertoires of naive, central memory and Treg cells appeared more similar among patients than among healthy donors.

Expressed TCRB transcripts were sequenced after all isolated RNA was converted to cDNA. Data came from immunoSEQ multiplex PCR; TCRdb stores just in-frame clones and leaves some out. Of approximately 250,000 clones in the sample, 11% were seen once. In the case of this clone: Its antigen is currently unknown.

This CDR3 contains 13 residues. Trimming pared 5 bases from V and 1 base from J, leaving 8 bases between. CDR1 is SGHDN and CDR2 is FVKESK in the germline V gene. Sorted populations all exceeded 98% purity. V gene TRBV14 combines with J gene TRBJ1-1; weak D call: TRBD1 (6 bases). This clonotype originated in a man aged 30 to 39 with type 1 diabetes. The specimen sequenced was naive CD4+ T cells from blood. Written as DNA, the CDR3 is TGTGCCAGCAGCTCACAGGGGAACACTGAAGCTTTCTTT. It yields the protein CASSSQGNTEAFF.